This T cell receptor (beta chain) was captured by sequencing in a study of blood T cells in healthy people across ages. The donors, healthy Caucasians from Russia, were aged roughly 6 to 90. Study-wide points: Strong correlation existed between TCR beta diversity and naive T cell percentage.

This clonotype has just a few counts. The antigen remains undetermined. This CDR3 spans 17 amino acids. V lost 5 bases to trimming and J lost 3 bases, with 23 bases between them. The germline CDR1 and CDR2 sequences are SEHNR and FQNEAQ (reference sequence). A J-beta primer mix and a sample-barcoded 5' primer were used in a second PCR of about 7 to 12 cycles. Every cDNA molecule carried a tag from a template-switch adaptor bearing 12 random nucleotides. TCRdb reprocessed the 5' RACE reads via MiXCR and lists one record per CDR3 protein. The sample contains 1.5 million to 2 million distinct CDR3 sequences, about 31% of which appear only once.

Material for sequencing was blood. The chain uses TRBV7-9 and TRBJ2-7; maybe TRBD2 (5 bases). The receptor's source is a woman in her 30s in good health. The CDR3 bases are TGTGCCAGCAGCCAAGCTATATGGACTTCCGGACTCTACGAGCAGTACTTC. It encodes CASSQAIWTSGLYEQYF. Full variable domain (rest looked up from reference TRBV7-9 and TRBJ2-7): DTGVSQNPRHKITKRGQNVTFRCDPISEHNRLYWYRQTLGQGPEFLTYFQNEAQLEKSRLLSDRFSAERPKGSFSTLEIQRTEQGDSAMYLCASSQAIWTSGLYEQYFGPGTRLTVT.